This T cell receptor (beta chain) was captured by sequencing in a study of CD8 T cells in ankylosing spondylitis. Regarding the study as a whole: Disease-linked clones reportedly showed significant enrichment in matched ankylosing spondylitis synovial fluid. Characteristic of ankylosing spondylitis blood, it appeared, was a TCR beta motif comprising several highly homologous variants. Earlier studies detected some motif variants in reactive arthritis synovial fluid and blood.

V lost 0 bases and J 2 bases, leaving 5 bases between the germline ends. The length of the CDR3 is 13 residues. Germline CDR1 SGHRS, CDR2 YFSETQ. This clonotype was seen many times. Its specificity is unknown. Making use of molecular barcodes, quantitative 5'-RACE generated TCR beta libraries. TCRdb fed the 5' RACE reads into MiXCR, producing one record per CDR3 protein. Here the sample spans around 130,000 distinct CDR3 sequences, about a tenth being singletons. J is TRBJ1-2 and V is TRBV5-1; D gene unclear. The TCR originated in a male donor with ankylosing spondylitis or in good health (not recorded which). Input material: blood, either unsorted or a sorted T cell fraction (not recorded which). In DNA form, the CDR3 reads TGCGCCAGCAGCTTGGGAGGGAACTATGGCTACACCTTC. Translating it yields CASSLGGNYGYTF. The variable domain in full, with the rest retrieved from reference TRBV5-1 and TRBJ1-2, is KAGVTQTPRYLIKTRGQQVTLSCSPISGHRSVSWYQQTPGQGLQFLFEYFSETQRNKGNFPGRFSGRQFSNSRSEMNVSTLELGDSALYLCASSLGGNYGYTFGSGTRLTVV.